Many counts were recorded for the clone carrying this TCR beta chain. These data are taken from a study of CD8 T cells in ankylosing spondylitis. TCRdb ran MiXCR on the 5' RACE reads and lists one entry per CDR3 protein. The sample records more than 200,000 distinct CDR3 sequences, 20% to 30% being singletons. This CDR3 is 13 amino acids long. Trimming removed 1 base at V and 7 bases at J, with 10 bases between. Germline CDR1 is LGHDT and CDR2 is YNNKEL (reference sequence). This TCR was sampled from a male donor with ankylosing spondylitis or in good health (not recorded which). The gene calls are TRBV3-1 and TRBJ1-2; the D gene is possibly TRBD1 (6 bases). What was sequenced was blood, either unsorted or a sorted T cell fraction (not recorded which). For the CDR3, the DNA is TGTGCCAGCAGCCAAGTGGGGGGCGCTGGCTACACCTTC. Residues: CASSQVGGAGYTF.